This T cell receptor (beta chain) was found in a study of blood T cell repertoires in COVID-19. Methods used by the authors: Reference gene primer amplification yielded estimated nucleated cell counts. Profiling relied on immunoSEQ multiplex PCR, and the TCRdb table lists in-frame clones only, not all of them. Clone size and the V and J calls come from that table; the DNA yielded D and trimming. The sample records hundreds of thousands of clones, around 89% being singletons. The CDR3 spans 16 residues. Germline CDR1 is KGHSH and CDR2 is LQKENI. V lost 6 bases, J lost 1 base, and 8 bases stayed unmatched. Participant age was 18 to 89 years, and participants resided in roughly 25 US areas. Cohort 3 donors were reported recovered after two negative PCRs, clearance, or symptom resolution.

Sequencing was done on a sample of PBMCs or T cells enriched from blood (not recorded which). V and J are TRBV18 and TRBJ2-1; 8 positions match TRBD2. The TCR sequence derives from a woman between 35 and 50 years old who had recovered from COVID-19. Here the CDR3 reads CASSGDGGASYNEQFF. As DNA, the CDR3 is TGTGCCAGCTCGGGAGACGGGGGGGCGTCCTACAATGAGCAGTTCTTC.